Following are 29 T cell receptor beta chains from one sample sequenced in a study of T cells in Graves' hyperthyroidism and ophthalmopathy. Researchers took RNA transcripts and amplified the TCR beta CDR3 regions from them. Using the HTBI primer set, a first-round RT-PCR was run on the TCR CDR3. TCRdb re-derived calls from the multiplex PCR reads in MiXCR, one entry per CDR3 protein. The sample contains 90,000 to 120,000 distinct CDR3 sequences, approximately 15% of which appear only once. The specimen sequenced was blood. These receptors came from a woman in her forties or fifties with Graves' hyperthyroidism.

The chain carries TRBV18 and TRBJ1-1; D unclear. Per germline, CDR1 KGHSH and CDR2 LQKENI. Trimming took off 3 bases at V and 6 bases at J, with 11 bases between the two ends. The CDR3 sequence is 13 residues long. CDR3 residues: CASSPKGAAEAFF. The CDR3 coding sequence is TGTGCCAGCTCACCGAAGGGAGCGGCTGAAGCTTTCTTT. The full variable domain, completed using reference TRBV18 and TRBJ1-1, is NAGVMQNPRHLVRRRGQEARLRCSPMKGHSHVYWYRQLPEEGLKFMVYLQKENIIDESGMPKERFSAEFPKEGPSILRIQQVVRGDSAAYFCASSPKGAAEAFFGQGTRLTVV.

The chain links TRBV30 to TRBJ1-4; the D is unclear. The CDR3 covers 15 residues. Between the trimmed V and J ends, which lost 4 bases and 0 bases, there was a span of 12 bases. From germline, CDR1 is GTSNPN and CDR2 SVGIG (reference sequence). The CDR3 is CAWNKGLATNEKLFF. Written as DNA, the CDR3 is TGTGCCTGGAATAAAGGTCTGGCAACTAATGAAAAACTGTTTTTT.

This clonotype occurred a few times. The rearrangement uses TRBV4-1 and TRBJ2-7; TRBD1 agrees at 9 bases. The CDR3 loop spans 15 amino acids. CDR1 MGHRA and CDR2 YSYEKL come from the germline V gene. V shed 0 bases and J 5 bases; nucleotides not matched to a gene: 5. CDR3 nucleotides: TGCGCCAGCAGCCAAGATTCCACAGGGGGCAACGAGCAGTACGTC. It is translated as CASSQDSTGGNEQYV.

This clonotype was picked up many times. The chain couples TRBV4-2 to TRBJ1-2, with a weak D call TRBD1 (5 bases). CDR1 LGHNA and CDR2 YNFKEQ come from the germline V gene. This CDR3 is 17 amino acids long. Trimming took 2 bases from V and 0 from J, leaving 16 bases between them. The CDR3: CASSQWRGGSSNYGYTF. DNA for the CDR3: TGTGCCAGCAGCCAATGGCGGGGGGGGAGTTCTAACTATGGCTACACCTTC.

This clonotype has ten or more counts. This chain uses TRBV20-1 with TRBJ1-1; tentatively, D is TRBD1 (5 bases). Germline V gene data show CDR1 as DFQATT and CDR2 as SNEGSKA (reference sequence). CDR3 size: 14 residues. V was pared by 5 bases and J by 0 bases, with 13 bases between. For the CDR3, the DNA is TGCAGTGCTCTCCTCCTGGGGGTGAACACTGAAGCTTTCTTT. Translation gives CSALLLGVNTEAFF.

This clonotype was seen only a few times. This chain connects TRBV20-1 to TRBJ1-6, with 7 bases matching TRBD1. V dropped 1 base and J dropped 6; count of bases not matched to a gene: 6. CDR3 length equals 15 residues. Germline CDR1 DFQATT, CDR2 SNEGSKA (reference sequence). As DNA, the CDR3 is TGCAGTGCTAGAGGTCTAGGACAGGTTAATTCACCCCTCCACTTT. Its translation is CSARGLGQVNSPLHF.

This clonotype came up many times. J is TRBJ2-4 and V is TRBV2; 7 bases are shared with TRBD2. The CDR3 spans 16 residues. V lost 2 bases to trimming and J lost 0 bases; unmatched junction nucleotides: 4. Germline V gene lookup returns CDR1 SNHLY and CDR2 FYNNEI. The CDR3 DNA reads TGTGCCAGCAGTGAATCCAGGGAGGGAGCCAAAAACATTCAGTACTTC. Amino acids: CASSESREGAKNIQYF.

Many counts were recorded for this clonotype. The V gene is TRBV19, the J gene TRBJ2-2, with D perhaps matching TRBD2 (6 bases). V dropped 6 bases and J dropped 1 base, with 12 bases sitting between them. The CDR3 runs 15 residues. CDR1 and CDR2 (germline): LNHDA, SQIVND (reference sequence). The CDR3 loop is CASSRVGGNTGELFF. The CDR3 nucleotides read TGTGCCAGTAGCCGCGTCGGGGGGAACACCGGGGAGCTGTTTTTT.

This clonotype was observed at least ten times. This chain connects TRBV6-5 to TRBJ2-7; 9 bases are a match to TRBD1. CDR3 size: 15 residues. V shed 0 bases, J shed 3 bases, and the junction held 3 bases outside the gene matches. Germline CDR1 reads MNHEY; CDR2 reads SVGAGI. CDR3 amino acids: CASSYSPGQGYEQYV. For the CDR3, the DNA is TGTGCCAGCAGTTACTCGCCGGGACAGGGCTACGAGCAGTACGTC.

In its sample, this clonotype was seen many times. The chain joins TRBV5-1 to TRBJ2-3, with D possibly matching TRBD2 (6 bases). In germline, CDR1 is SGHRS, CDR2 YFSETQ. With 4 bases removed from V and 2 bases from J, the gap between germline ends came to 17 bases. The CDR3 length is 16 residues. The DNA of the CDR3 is TGCGCCAGCAGCAGCTCCCGGGACTTCCTCACAGATACGCAGTATTTT. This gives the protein CASSSSRDFLTDTQYF.

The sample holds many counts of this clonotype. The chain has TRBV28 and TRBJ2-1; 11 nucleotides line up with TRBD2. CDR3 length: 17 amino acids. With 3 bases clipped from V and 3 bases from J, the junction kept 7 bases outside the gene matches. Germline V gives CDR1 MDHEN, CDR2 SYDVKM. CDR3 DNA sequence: TGTGCCAGCAGTTTCGCACCCGGACTAGCGGGCTACAATGAGCAGTTCTTC. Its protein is CASSFAPGLAGYNEQFF.

The chain's CDR3 is CASTPTSGLAGKETQYF. The CDR3 DNA follows: TGTGCCAGCACCCCAACCTCAGGACTAGCGGGAAAAGAGACCCAGTACTTC. V usage is TRBV9 and J usage is TRBJ2-5; 12 bases are a match to TRBD2. The CDR3 length is 17 residues. Looked up from germline, CDR1 is SGDLS and CDR2 is YYNGEE. Trimming cost V 6 bases and J 3 bases; bases outside gene matches: 12.

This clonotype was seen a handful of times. CDR3 protein: CASSHNKAELFF. The CDR3 nucleotides read TGTGCCAGCAGCCATAACAAGGCAGAACTGTTTTTT. The V call is TRBV5-4, the J call TRBJ1-4; D gene uncertain. This CDR3 region has 12 residues. With 4 bases removed from V and 12 bases from J, the gap between germline ends came to 13 bases. Per germline, CDR1 SGHNT and CDR2 YYREEE (reference sequence).

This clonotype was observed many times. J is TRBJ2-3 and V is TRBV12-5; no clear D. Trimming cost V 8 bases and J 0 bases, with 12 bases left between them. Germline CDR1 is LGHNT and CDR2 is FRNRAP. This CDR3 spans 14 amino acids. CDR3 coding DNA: TGTGCTAGTCGAGAGGATTATAGCACAGATACGCAGTATTTT. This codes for CASREDYSTDTQYF.

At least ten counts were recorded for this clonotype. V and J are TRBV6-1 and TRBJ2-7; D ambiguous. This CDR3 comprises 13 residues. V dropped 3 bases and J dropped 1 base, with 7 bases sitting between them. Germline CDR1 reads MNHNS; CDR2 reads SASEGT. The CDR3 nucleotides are TGTGCCAGCAGTGACGTGTTTTCCTACGAGCAGTACGTC. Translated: CASSDVFSYEQYV.

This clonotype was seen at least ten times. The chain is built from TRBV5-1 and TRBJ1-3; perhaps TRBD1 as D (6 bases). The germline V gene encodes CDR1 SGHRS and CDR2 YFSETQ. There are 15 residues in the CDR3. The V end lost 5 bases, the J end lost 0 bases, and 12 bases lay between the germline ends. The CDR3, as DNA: TGCGCCAGCAGGGTCGACAGGAACTCTGGAAACACCATATATTTT. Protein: CASRVDRNSGNTIYF.

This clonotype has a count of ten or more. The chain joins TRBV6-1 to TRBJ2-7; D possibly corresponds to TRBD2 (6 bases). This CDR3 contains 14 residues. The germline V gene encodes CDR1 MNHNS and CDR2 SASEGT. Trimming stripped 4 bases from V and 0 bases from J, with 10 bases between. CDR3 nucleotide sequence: TGTGCCAGCAGTGTAGGTAGCGGCTCCTACGAGCAGTACGTC. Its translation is CASSVGSGSYEQYV.

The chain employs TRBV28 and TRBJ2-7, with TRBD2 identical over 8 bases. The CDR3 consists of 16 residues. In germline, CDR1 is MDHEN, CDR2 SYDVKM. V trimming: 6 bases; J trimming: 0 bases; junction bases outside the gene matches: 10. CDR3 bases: TGTGCCAGCAGCCCGGGGGGGGGCCTTCGCTCCTACGAGCAGTACTTC. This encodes CASSPGGGLRSYEQYF.

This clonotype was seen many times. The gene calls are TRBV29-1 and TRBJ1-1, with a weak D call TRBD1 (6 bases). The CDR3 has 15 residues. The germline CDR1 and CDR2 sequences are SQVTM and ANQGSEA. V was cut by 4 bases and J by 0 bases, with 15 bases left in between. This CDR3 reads CSVGGPIGMNTEAFF. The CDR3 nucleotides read TGCAGCGTTGGGGGGCCGATAGGCATGAACACTGAAGCTTTCTTT.

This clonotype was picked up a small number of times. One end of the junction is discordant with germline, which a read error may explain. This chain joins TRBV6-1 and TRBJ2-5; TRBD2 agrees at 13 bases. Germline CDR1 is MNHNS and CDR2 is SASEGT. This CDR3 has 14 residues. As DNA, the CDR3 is TGTGCCAGCAGTAAGGGACTAGCGGGAAAGACCCGGTACTTC. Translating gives CASSKGLAGKTRYF.

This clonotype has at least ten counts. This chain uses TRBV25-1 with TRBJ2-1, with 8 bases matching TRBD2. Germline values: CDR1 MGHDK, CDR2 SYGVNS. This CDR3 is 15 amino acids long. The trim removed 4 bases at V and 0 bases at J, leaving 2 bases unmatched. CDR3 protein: CASSAGGSSYNEQFF. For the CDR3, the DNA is TGTGCCAGCAGTGCGGGGGGGAGCTCCTACAATGAGCAGTTCTTC.

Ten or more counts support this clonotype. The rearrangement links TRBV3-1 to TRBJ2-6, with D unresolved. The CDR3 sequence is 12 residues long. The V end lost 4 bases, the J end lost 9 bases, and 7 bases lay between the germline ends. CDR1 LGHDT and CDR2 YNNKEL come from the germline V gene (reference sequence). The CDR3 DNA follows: TGTGCCAGCAGCCGCACCGGCAACGTCCTGACTTTC. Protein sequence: CASSRTGNVLTF.

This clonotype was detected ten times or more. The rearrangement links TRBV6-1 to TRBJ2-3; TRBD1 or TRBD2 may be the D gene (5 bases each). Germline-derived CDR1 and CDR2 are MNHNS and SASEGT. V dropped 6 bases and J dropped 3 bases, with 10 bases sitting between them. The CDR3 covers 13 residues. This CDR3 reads CASRGPNTDTQYF. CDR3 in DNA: TGTGCCAGCAGGGGACCCAATACAGATACGCAGTATTTT.

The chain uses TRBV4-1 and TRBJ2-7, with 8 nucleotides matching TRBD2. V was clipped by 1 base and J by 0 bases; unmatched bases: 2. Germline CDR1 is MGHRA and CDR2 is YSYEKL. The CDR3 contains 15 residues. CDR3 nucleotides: TGCGCCAGCAGCCAAGTAGCGGGAACCTCCTACGAGCAGTACGTC. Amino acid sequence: CASSQVAGTSYEQYV.

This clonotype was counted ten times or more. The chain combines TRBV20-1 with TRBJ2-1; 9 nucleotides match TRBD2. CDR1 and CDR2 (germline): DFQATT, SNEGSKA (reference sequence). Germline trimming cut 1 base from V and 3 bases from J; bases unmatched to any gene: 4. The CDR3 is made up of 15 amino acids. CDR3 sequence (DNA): TGCAGTGCTAGAGGTGAAGCGGGGGGCTACAATGAGCAGTTCTTC. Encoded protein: CSARGEAGGYNEQFF.

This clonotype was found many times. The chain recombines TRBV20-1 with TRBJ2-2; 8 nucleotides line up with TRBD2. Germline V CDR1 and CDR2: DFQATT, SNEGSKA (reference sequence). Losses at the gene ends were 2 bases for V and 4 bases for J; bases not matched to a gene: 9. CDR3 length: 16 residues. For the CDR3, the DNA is TGCAGTGCTAGACCAACCCGGCTAGCGGGCACCGGGGAGCTGTTTTTT. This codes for CSARPTRLAGTGELFF.

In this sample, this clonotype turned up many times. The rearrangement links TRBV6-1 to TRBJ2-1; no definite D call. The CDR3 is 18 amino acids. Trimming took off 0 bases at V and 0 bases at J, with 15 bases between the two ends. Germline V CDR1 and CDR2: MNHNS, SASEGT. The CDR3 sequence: CASSEAHFRFSSYNEQFF. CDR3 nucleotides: TGTGCCAGCAGTGAAGCGCATTTCAGGTTCAGCTCCTACAATGAGCAGTTCTTC.

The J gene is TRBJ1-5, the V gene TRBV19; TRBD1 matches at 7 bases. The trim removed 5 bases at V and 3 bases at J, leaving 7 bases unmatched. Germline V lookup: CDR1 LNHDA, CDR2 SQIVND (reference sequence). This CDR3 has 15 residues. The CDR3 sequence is CASSPQGGLNQPQHF. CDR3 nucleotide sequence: TGTGCCAGTAGTCCCCAGGGGGGGCTCAATCAGCCCCAGCATTTT.

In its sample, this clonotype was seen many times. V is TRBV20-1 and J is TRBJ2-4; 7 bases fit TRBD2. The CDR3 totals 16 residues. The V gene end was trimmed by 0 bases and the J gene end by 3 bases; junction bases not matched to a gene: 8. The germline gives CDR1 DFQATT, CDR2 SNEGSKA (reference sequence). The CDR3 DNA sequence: TGCAGTGCTAGAGACCCTCGTTCTAGCGGCAAAAACATTCAGTACTTC. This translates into CSARDPRSSGKNIQYF.